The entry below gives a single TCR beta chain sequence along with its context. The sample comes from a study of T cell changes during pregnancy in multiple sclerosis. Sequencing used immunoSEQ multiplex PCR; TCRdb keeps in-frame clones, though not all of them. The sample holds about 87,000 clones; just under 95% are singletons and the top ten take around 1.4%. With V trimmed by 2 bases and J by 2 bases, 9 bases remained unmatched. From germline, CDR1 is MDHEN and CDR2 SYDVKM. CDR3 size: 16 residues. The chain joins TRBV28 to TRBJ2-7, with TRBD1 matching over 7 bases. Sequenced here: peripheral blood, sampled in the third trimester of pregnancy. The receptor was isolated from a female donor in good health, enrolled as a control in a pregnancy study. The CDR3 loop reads CASSLPFGQVAYEQYF. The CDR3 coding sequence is TGTGCCAGCAGTTTACCATTCGGACAGGTAGCCTACGAGCAGTACTTC. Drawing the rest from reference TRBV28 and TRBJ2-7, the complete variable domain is DVKVTQSSRYLVKRTGEKVFLECVQDMDHENMFWYRQDPGLGLRLIYFSYDVKMKEKGDIPEGYSVSREKKERFSLILESASTNQTSMYLCASSLPFGQVAYEQYFGPGTRLTVT.